The 26 T cell receptor beta chains reported below all come from one sample, sequenced in a study of blood T cells in healthy people across ages. A sample-barcoded 5' primer and a J-beta primer mix were used in a second PCR of about 6 to 11 cycles. A single record per CDR3 protein comes from TCRdb applying MiXCR to the 5' RACE reads. The sample holds around 1,500,000 distinct CDR3 sequences, approximately 38% seen once. Material: blood. These receptors were collected from a woman between 18 and 29 years old in good health.

The V and J genes are TRBV6-1 and TRBJ2-5, with 11 bases matching TRBD2. This CDR3 region has 14 residues. The V and J ends lost 7 bases and 5 bases, in that order; junction bases with no gene match: 6. Germline V CDR1 and CDR2: MNHNS, SASEGT. CDR3 amino acids: CASILAGGLETQYF. In DNA, the CDR3 is TGTGCCAGCATCCTAGCGGGAGGATTGGAGACCCAGTACTTC.

This clonotype was counted ten times or more. The chain is built from TRBV20-1 and TRBJ2-7, with 12 bases fitting TRBD2. Per germline, CDR1 DFQATT and CDR2 SNEGSKA (reference sequence). V lost 1 base, J lost 4 bases, and 2 bases stayed unmatched. This CDR3 has 14 amino acids. The CDR3 nucleotides are TGCAGTGCTAGAGGGCTAGCGGGAGGGTACGAGCAGTACTTC. It is translated as CSARGLAGGYEQYF.

This clonotype was seen only a few times. V is TRBV11-2 and J is TRBJ2-3; D is ambiguous. Trimming shortened V by 0 bases and J by 0 bases, and 16 bases separated the two germline ends. CDR3 length: 18 residues. The V gene's germline CDR1 is SGHAT and CDR2 FQNNGV. CDR3 in amino acids: CASSLDVVRILSTDTQYF. In DNA, the CDR3 is TGTGCCAGCAGCTTAGACGTTGTAAGGATACTCAGCACAGATACGCAGTATTTT.

Details on this clonotype: Just one base apart from a much larger clone, this may be a read error. V usage is TRBV6-5 and J usage is TRBJ1-2; 9 bases fit TRBD1. The CDR3 length is 17 residues. Looked up from germline, CDR1 is MNHEY and CDR2 is SVGAGI. The CDR3 sequence: CAGSSVITGGFSYGYTF. CDR3 nucleotide sequence: TGTGCCGGCAGTTCGGTTATCACAGGGGGCTTTAGCTATGGCTACACCTTC.

The V gene is TRBV6-5, the J gene TRBJ2-4, with 9 nucleotides matching TRBD2. Germline CDR1 reads MNHEY; CDR2 reads SVGAGI. The CDR3 loop spans 15 amino acids. V lost 6 bases to trimming and J lost 13 bases; unmatched junction nucleotides: 16. CDR3: CASRRSGGSYNEQYF. In DNA, the CDR3 is TGTGCCAGCAGGAGGAGCGGGGGGTCCTACAATGAGCAGTACTTC.

The CDR3, as DNA: TGCGCCAGCAGCTTGGGCCAGGGCTTACAGGGCTACACCTTC. This translates into CASSLGQGLQGYTF. J is TRBJ1-2 and V is TRBV5-1; TRBD1 might be the D (5 bases). The CDR3 length is 14 residues. The ends were cut back, 0 bases at V and 8 bases at J, with 14 bases in the middle. Germline lookup yields CDR1 SGHRS and CDR2 YFSETQ.

V is TRBV15 and J is TRBJ2-7, with TRBD1 as a possible D gene (6 bases). From germline, CDR1 is LNHNV and CDR2 YYDKDF (reference sequence). The V end was cut by 3 bases, the J end by 2 bases, with 14 bases between. The CDR3 consists of 15 residues. CDR3 residues: CATSSPGHATYEQYF. The DNA of the CDR3 is TGTGCCACCAGCAGCCCGGGACATGCGACCTACGAGCAGTACTTC.

The chain combines TRBV30 with TRBJ1-4; D is uncertain. The V end was cut by 0 bases, the J end by 3 bases, with 5 bases between. In germline, CDR1 is GTSNPN, CDR2 SVGIG (reference sequence). CDR3 size: 13 residues. CDR3 in amino acids: CAWSVWSNEKLFF. CDR3 sequence (DNA): TGTGCCTGGAGTGTATGGTCTAATGAAAAACTGTTTTTT.

This clonotype was seen a few times. The gene calls are TRBV15 and TRBJ1-2; D gene ambiguous. CDR1 LNHNV and CDR2 YYDKDF come from the germline V gene (reference sequence). Trimming left V 0 bases short and J 10 bases short, with 12 bases between. This CDR3 is built from 13 residues. CDR3 amino acids: CATSRDHDRTYTF. The CDR3 bases are TGTGCCACCAGCAGAGATCACGACCGGACCTACACCTTC.

The genes are TRBV6-1 and TRBJ2-3; the D is unclear. Trimming shortened V by 10 bases and J by 3 bases, and 11 bases separated the two germline ends. Looked up from germline, CDR1 is MNHNS and CDR2 is SASEGT. The CDR3 consists of 12 residues. The CDR3, as DNA: TGTGCCACTGGAAAGGAAACAGATACGCAGTATTTT. The encoded protein is CATGKETDTQYF.

The chain uses TRBV5-6 and TRBJ2-3, with D unresolved. V was clipped by 1 base and J by 2 bases, with 11 bases between them. CDR1 SGHDT and CDR2 YYEEEE come from the germline V gene. This CDR3 has 15 amino acids. The CDR3 region is CASSLSSGYTDTQYF. The CDR3 DNA follows: TGTGCCAGCAGCTTGAGTTCCGGTTACACAGATACGCAGTATTTT.

The chain links TRBV20-1 to TRBJ2-1, with a weak D call TRBD2 (5 bases). V was cut by 3 bases and J by 7 bases, with 16 bases left in between. CDR3 size: 14 residues. The germline CDR1 and CDR2 sequences are DFQATT and SNEGSKA (reference sequence). The DNA for the CDR3 is TGCAGTGCTAGCCCCGGCCCTCGGAGGAATGAGCAGTTCTTC. Translated, it gives CSASPGPRRNEQFF.

The genes are TRBV2 and TRBJ1-2; TRBD1 is a possible D gene (5 bases). V was clipped by 7 bases and J by 4 bases, with 19 bases between them. The CDR3 is 15 amino acids. The germline gives CDR1 SNHLY, CDR2 FYNNEI. DNA of the CDR3: TGTGCCAGCACCAGAGACAGAGATCCTGTCTATGGCTACACCTTC. It specifies CASTRDRDPVYGYTF.

J is TRBJ1-4 and V is TRBV27, with a possible D match to TRBD1 (5 bases). Trimming left V 6 bases short and J 1 base short, with 9 bases between. The CDR3 spans 14 residues. Germline CDR1 is MNHEY and CDR2 is SMNVEV (reference sequence). The CDR3 DNA sequence: TGTGCCAGCAGGACGGGGGTAACTAATGAAAAACTGTTTTTT. This gives the protein CASRTGVTNEKLFF.

In this sample, this clonotype turned up a few times. The CDR3: CSAESSGTYEQYF. The CDR3, as DNA: TGCAGCGCCGAGTCGAGCGGGACTTACGAGCAGTACTTC. The chain combines TRBV29-1 with TRBJ2-7; TRBD2 aligns across 7 bases. V gave up 7 bases and J gave up 4 bases; unmatched junction bases: 10. The CDR3 length is 13 residues. The germline gives CDR1 SQVTM, CDR2 ANQGSEA.

The chain combines TRBV27 with TRBJ2-2; D is uncertain. CDR3 length: 14 residues. The germline gives CDR1 MNHEY, CDR2 SMNVEV (reference sequence). Trimming stripped 5 bases from V and 4 bases from J, with 11 bases between. DNA for the CDR3: TGTGCCAGCAGTCACGGGTCCCGCACCGGGGAGCTGTTTTTT. Its translation: CASSHGSRTGELFF.

The chain uses TRBV29-1 and TRBJ1-2; D may be TRBD1 (6 bases). This CDR3 has 12 residues. From germline, CDR1 is SQVTM and CDR2 ANQGSEA. Trimming removed 7 bases at V and 0 bases at J, with 9 bases between. This CDR3 reads CSDRVSNYGYTF. CDR3 in DNA: TGCAGCGACAGGGTCTCTAACTATGGCTACACCTTC.

This chain joins TRBV6-6 and TRBJ1-6, with 8 nucleotides matching TRBD1. Germline V gene lookup returns CDR1 MNHNY and CDR2 SVGAGI (reference sequence). The ends lost 5 bases at V and 8 bases at J; junction bases unmatched: 8. This CDR3 contains 15 residues. The CDR3 here is CASSPGQVLYSPLHF. The CDR3 bases are TGTGCCAGCAGTCCGGGACAGGTTTTATATTCACCCCTCCACTTT.

This clonotype was recorded many times. This chain joins TRBV2 and TRBJ2-5, with a weak D call TRBD2 (5 bases). The CDR3 sequence is 14 residues long. The ends were cut back, 6 bases at V and 2 bases at J, with 13 bases in the middle. Germline V gene lookup returns CDR1 SNHLY and CDR2 FYNNEI. The CDR3 spells CASSRRTDQETQYF. The CDR3 DNA reads as TGTGCCAGCAGCCGAAGGACTGATCAAGAGACCCAGTACTTC.

This sequence joins TRBV4-2 and TRBJ2-1; TRBD2 aligns across 8 bases. The end of the DNA is better explained by TRBJ2-7, so the J call may be wrong. This CDR3 has 15 amino acids. Germline V gene sequence: CDR1 LGHNA, CDR2 YNFKEQ. The CDR3 bases are TGTGCCAGCAGCCAAGAGCGGGGGGATTACAATGAGCAGTACTTC. Protein sequence: CASSQERGDYNEQYF.

The CDR3 nucleotides are TGCAGTGCTAGATTCGGGGCGGCGGATGAAAAACTGTTTTTT. Its protein product is CSARFGAADEKLFF. The chain couples TRBV20-1 to TRBJ1-4; a weak D match, TRBD1 (5 bases). The CDR3 consists of 14 residues. With 2 bases removed from V and 6 bases from J, the gap between germline ends came to 13 bases. Germline CDR1 is DFQATT and CDR2 is SNEGSKA (reference sequence).

This clonotype was seen more than once but under ten times. This chain joins TRBV6-1 and TRBJ2-5; D remains ambiguous. V dropped 4 bases and J dropped 6 bases, with 18 bases sitting between them. Germline CDR1 is MNHNS and CDR2 is SASEGT. This CDR3 is 15 amino acids long. Written as DNA, the CDR3 is TGTGCCAGCAGTGTAAACAGCCCTCGTGGGAAGACCCAGTACTTC. Translated: CASSVNSPRGKTQYF.

This clonotype was picked up a small number of times. The rearrangement links TRBV7-9 to TRBJ2-3; D is tentatively TRBD1 or TRBD2 (5 bases each). The CDR3 spans 15 residues. Germline assignment: CDR1 SEHNR and CDR2 FQNEAQ (reference sequence). V shed 1 base and J shed 5 bases, with 13 bases lying between them. CDR3 sequence reads: CASSLVSGGRDTQYF. The CDR3 DNA sequence: TGTGCCAGCAGCTTAGTTTCTGGGGGAAGAGATACGCAGTATTTT.

In this sample, this clonotype turned up a few times. The genes are TRBV6-6 and TRBJ2-1; 8 bases line up with TRBD2. The ends lost 0 bases at V and 5 bases at J; junction bases unmatched: 9. The CDR3 is 17 residues long. CDR1 is MNHNY and CDR2 is SVGAGI in the germline V gene (reference sequence). CDR3 sequence (DNA): TGTGCCAGCAGTTACTCCACGACGGGAGGGCTTGACAATGAGCAGTTCTTC. Residues: CASSYSTTGGLDNEQFF.

This clonotype was recorded at least ten times. The chain employs TRBV6-6 and TRBJ2-3; the match to TRBD1 covers 10 bases. The CDR3 spans 14 residues. In germline, CDR1 is MNHNY, CDR2 SVGAGI (reference sequence). Unmatched junction bases numbered 4, after V lost 7 bases and J lost 3 bases. The CDR3 DNA reads TGTGCCAGCATCGACAGGGGGCATACAGATACGCAGTATTTT. It encodes CASIDRGHTDTQYF.

The count of this clonotype is one. This chain links TRBV2 with TRBJ1-1; D remains unclear. The CDR3 runs 18 residues. Trimming stripped 0 bases from V and 5 bases from J, with 22 bases between. Germline CDR1 reads SNHLY; CDR2 reads FYNNEI. For the CDR3, the DNA is TGTGCCAGCAGTGAAGCTTTGGGCTTCTTAAAAGCGGGGACTGAAGCTTTCTTT. Translating it yields CASSEALGFLKAGTEAFF. Combining the CDR3 with reference TRBV2 and TRBJ1-1 gives the whole variable domain EPEVTQTPSHQVTQMGQEVILRCVPISNHLYFYWYRQILGQKVEFLVSFYNNEISEKSEIFDDQFSVERPDGSNFTLKIRSTKLEDSAMYFCASSEALGFLKAGTEAFFGQGTRLTVV.